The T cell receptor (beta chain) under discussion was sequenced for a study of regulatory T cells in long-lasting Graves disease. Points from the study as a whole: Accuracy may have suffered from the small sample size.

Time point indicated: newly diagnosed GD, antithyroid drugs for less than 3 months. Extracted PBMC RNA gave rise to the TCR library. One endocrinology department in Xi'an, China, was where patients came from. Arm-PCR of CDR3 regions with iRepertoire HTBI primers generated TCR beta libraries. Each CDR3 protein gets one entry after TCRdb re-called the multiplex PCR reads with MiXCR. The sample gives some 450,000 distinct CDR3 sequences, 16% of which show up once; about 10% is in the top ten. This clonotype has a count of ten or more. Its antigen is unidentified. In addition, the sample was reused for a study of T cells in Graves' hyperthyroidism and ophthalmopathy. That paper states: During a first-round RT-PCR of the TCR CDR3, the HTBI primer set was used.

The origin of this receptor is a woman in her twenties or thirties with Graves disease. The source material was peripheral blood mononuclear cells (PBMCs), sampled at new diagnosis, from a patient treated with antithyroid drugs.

CDR3 sequence: CASTGTGVHEQYF. CDR3 nucleotides: TGTGCCAGTACCGGGACAGGGGTCCACGAGCAGTACTTC. The V gene is TRBV2, the J gene TRBJ2-7; 10 bases line up with TRBD1. CDR3 size: 13 residues. The V and J ends lost 9 bases and 5 bases, in that order; junction bases with no gene match: 7. The V gene's germline CDR1 is SNHLY and CDR2 FYNNEI.